This T cell receptor (beta chain) emerged from a study of neoadjuvant anti-PD-1 for oral cavity cancer. Stage II-IVA oral cavity squamous cell carcinoma was new and untreated by systemic or radiation therapy. Germline loops: CDR1 LNHDA, CDR2 SQIVND (reference sequence). The CDR3 is 13 residues long. The V and J ends lost 7 bases and 8 bases respectively, with 17 bases between them. Some clones are missing from TCRdb's copy, which holds only in-frame ones; the method was immunoSEQ multiplex PCR. The table lists about 16,000 clones, about 78% of them singletons. The chain carries TRBV19 and TRBJ1-2; perhaps TRBD1 as D (6 bases). The TCR comes from a person aged 35 to 85 with oral cavity squamous cell carcinoma. Sequences were derived from PBMCs, sampled before nivolumab (anti-PD-1) treatment. The CDR3 region is CASKGGQGQGYTF. CDR3 DNA sequence: TGTGCCAGTAAGGGGGGCCAGGGCCAAGGCTACACCTTC.